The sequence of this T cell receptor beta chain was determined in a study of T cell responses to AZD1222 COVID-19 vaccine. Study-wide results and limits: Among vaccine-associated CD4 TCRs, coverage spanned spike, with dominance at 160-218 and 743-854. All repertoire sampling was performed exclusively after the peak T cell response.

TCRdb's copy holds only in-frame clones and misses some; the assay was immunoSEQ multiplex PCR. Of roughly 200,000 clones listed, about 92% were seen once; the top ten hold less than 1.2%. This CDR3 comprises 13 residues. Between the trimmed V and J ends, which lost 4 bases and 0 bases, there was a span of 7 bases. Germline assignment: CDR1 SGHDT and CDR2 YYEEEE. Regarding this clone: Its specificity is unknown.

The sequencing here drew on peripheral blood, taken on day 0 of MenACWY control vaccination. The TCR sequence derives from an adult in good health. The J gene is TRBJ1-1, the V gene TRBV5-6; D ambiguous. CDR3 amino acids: CASSRPLNTEAFF. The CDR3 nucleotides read TGTGCCAGCAGCCGGCCATTGAACACTGAAGCTTTCTTT.